This passage covers 4 T cell receptor beta chains from one sample sequenced in a study of cytomegalovirus exposure and HLA in healthy donors. 60 Vbeta and 13 Jbeta primers were used in PCR. Clones were sequenced by immunoSEQ multiplex PCR, and TCRdb holds only the in-frame ones, with some missing. The sample shows approximately 20,000 clones, and 22% sits with its ten largest clones. The sample taken for sequencing was PBMCs. These receptor sequences come from a man aged 55-75 years in good health and CMV-seropositive.

V is TRBV6-1 and J is TRBJ1-3; a possible D gene is TRBD1 (5 bases). The CDR3 runs 14 residues. The germline gives CDR1 MNHNS, CDR2 SASEGT. The germline V and J ends were trimmed by 5 bases and 0 bases, with 8 bases remaining between them. The CDR3 is CASSTGASGNTIYF. The CDR3 coding sequence is TGTGCCAGCAGTACAGGAGCCTCTGGAAACACCATATATTTT.

V and J are TRBV5-1 and TRBJ2-5; TRBD1 matches 7 bases. Germline V lookup: CDR1 SGHRS, CDR2 YFSETQ. This CDR3 contains 14 residues. The junction had 2 bases not matched to a gene; V was cut back by 1 base and J by 2 bases. This CDR3 is CASSLPGQQETQYF. CDR3 in DNA: TGCGCCAGCAGCTTGCCGGGACAGCAAGAGACCCAGTACTTC.

The chain couples TRBV5-1 to TRBJ1-1; the D gene is possibly TRBD1 (5 bases). This CDR3 contains 14 residues. The V end lost 3 bases, the J end lost 1 base, and 10 bases lay between the germline ends. The germline CDR1 and CDR2 sequences are SGHRS and YFSETQ. The CDR3 is CASSYGHTNTEAFF. The CDR3 DNA is TGCGCCAGCAGCTATGGACATACGAACACTGAAGCTTTCTTT.

The V call is TRBV6-1, the J call TRBJ2-7, with TRBD1 identical over 9 bases. This CDR3 comprises 14 residues. The ends lost 5 bases at V and 3 bases at J; junction bases unmatched: 5. Germline values: CDR1 MNHNS, CDR2 SASEGT. Here the CDR3 DNA reads TGTGCCAGCAGTAGACAGGGGGTCAACTACGAGCAGTACTTC. This translates into CASSRQGVNYEQYF.